The T cell receptor (beta chain) under discussion was sequenced for a study of ipilimumab plus nivolumab after autologous stem cell transplantation. About the study: Patients received a median of roughly five ipilimumab and eight or nine nivolumab doses.

Checkpoint therapy with ipilimumab 1 mg/kg began 14 to 28 days after transplant. Dosing: nivolumab 3 mg/kg IV, weeks 1, 4, 7, 10, then every two weeks to week 26. The method was immunoSEQ multiplex PCR; TCRdb's version includes in-frame clones alone and lacks a portion of them. The data contain approximately 15,000 clones, around 80% of them singletons. Losses at the gene ends were 6 bases for V and 6 bases for J; bases not matched to a gene: 1. The CDR3 is made up of 13 amino acids. Germline CDR1 reads MDHEN; CDR2 reads SYDVKM. This TCR derives from a male donor with diffuse large B-cell lymphoma. The material sequenced was PBMCs, taken in a trial of ipilimumab plus nivolumab as post-transplant consolidation. The genes are TRBV28 and TRBJ1-6; 8 nucleotides line up with TRBD1. CDR3: CASRGQGNSPLHF. In DNA, the CDR3 is TGTGCCAGCAGAGGACAGGGTAATTCACCCCTCCACTTT.